This T cell receptor (beta chain) was sequenced in a study of early T cells in non-severe SARS-CoV-2 infection. Study as a whole: Bulk RNA isolated from unsorted whole blood underwent sequencing; chains were not paired. Whole-study results and caveats: The study's VDJdb matching favored anti-spike CD8 responses and missed private and CD4 specificities.

In its sample, this clonotype was seen many times. Its target is unknown. Researchers attached unique molecular identifiers to individual cDNA molecules. Each CDR3 protein gets one entry after TCRdb re-called the 5' RACE reads with MiXCR. The table has more than 65,000 distinct CDR3 sequences, 12% seen once. This clonotype originated in an adult who was a healthcare worker with PCR-confirmed SARS-CoV-2 infection or an uninfected control (not recorded which). Source material: whole blood.

The CDR3 sequence: CASSPTGGGDNEQFF. For the CDR3, the DNA is TGTGCCAGCAGCCCCACAGGGGGAGGGGACAATGAGCAGTTCTTC. The chain employs TRBV7-6 and TRBJ2-1; a weak D match, TRBD1 (8 bases). The germline gives CDR1 SGHVS, CDR2 FNYEAQ. Trimming left V 5 bases short and J 5 bases short, with 16 bases between. The CDR3 has 15 amino acids.